This TCR beta chain was captured by sequencing in a study of somatic mutations in cytotoxic T cells in rheumatoid arthritis. V lost 2 bases and J 4 bases, leaving 16 bases between the germline ends. This CDR3 comprises 16 residues. Germline V gene sequence: CDR1 SGDLS, CDR2 YYNGEE. Assay used: immunoSEQ multiplex PCR; TCRdb lists only in-frame clones, some missing. The sample shows about 15,000 clones, about nine tenths of them seen only once. Sequences were obtained from CD4+ T cells sorted from blood. This receptor was taken from a man in his 70s with rheumatoid arthritis. The chain employs TRBV9 and TRBJ1-3; D uncertain. The CDR3 is CASSVGILGWGNTIYF. In DNA form, the CDR3 reads TGTGCCAGCAGCGTCGGGATCCTCGGGTGGGGAAACACCATATATTTT.